The 9 T cell receptor beta chains below all came from one sample that was sequenced in a study of blood T cell repertoires in COVID-19. Only in-frame clones appear in the TCRdb table, and some are missing; sequencing was by immunoSEQ multiplex PCR. The profile covers some 300,000 clones, with 90% appearing a single time and approximately 4.5% taken by the ten largest. Source material: PBMCs or T cells enriched from blood (not recorded which). These TCRs come from a woman under 30 with acute COVID-19.

The chain recombines TRBV6-5 with TRBJ2-3; 7 positions agree with TRBD1. Germline V gene lookup returns CDR1 MNHEY and CDR2 SVGAGI. CDR3 length: 14 amino acids. Trimming cost V 7 bases and J 6 bases; bases outside gene matches: 10. The CDR3 here is CASKGDRDPDTQYF. The CDR3 nucleotides read TGTGCCAGCAAGGGCGACAGGGACCCCGATACGCAGTATTTT.

The gene calls are TRBV28 and TRBJ2-5; D call uncertain. Trimming removed 8 bases from V and 4 bases from J, with 11 bases in between. From germline, CDR1 is MDHEN and CDR2 SYDVKM. The CDR3 totals 12 residues. The CDR3 DNA reads TGTGCCAGCTCGAGGCCACGAGAGACCCAGTACTTC. This translates into CASSRPRETQYF.

The gene calls are TRBV19 and TRBJ2-6; 9 nucleotides line up with TRBD2. This CDR3 is built from 18 residues. After removal of 5 bases from V and 4 bases from J, the junction contained 12 bases not matched to a gene. Germline lookup yields CDR1 LNHDA and CDR2 SQIVND (reference sequence). CDR3 sequence (DNA): TGTGCCAGTAGTTCAGCCGGGACTAGCATGTGGGGGGCCAACGTCCTGACTTTC. Translating it yields CASSSAGTSMWGANVLTF.

The genes are TRBV4-1 and TRBJ1-6; possible D gene TRBD1, 6 bases. The CDR3 runs to 15 residues. The V end lost 8 bases, the J end lost 2 bases, and 13 bases lay between the germline ends. Germline V lookup: CDR1 MGHRA, CDR2 YSYEKL. CDR3 loop: CASQGSRTYNSPLHF. The DNA for the CDR3 is TGCGCCAGCCAGGGGTCGAGGACCTATAATTCACCCCTCCACTTT.

A single count supports this clone. This rearrangement joins TRBV28 to TRBJ1-3, with D perhaps matching TRBD1 (6 bases). The germline V gene has CDR1 MDHEN and CDR2 SYDVKM. The germline V and J ends were trimmed by 8 bases and 2 bases, with 10 bases remaining between them. The CDR3 is 13 residues long. The CDR3 region has the DNA TGTGCCAGCGGCGGGGGCGCTGGAAACACCATATATTTT. Its translation: CASGGGAGNTIYF. Full variable domain (outside the CDR3, taken from reference TRBV28 and TRBJ1-3): DVKVTQSSRYLVKRTGEKVFLECVQDMDHENMFWYRQDPGLGLRLIYFSYDVKMKEKGDIPEGYSVSREKKERFSLILESASTNQTSMYLCASGGGAGNTIYFGEGSWLTVV.

V and J are TRBV6-5 and TRBJ1-1, with TRBD1 as a possible D gene (6 bases). Trimming took 8 bases from V and 4 from J, leaving 17 bases between them. Germline CDR1 reads MNHEY; CDR2 reads SVGAGI. This CDR3 region has 14 residues. Here the CDR3 DNA reads TGTGCCAGCCAGAGGACAGAGGCCTTCACTGAAGCTTTCTTT. This sequence encodes CASQRTEAFTEAFF.

The chain uses TRBV2 and TRBJ1-3; D is perhaps TRBD1 (6 bases). Per the germline V gene, CDR1 is SNHLY and CDR2 is FYNNEI. The CDR3 has 16 residues. Trimming stripped 6 bases from V and 2 bases from J, with 17 bases between. CDR3 nucleotides: TGTGCCAGCAGCCCCCAAATAGGGACACCTGGAAACACCATATATTTT. Protein sequence: CASSPQIGTPGNTIYF.

This chain connects TRBV4-1 to TRBJ2-7; 9 nucleotides match TRBD2. The CDR3 extends over 15 amino acids. Germline values: CDR1 MGHRA, CDR2 YSYEKL. Trimming removed 0 bases from V and 3 bases from J; junction bases left unmatched: 3. CDR3 nucleotide sequence: TGCGCCAGCAGCCAAGAGGAACTAGCGGGCTACGAGCAGTACTTC. It yields the protein CASSQEELAGYEQYF.

The chain employs TRBV4-2 and TRBJ1-5, with 7 bases identical to TRBD1. The germline V gene has CDR1 LGHNA and CDR2 YNFKEQ. J was trimmed by 5 bases and V by 4 bases; bases with no gene match: 11. CDR3 length: 16 residues. Here the CDR3 reads CASSPGGQLVDQPQHF. DNA of the CDR3: TGTGCCAGCAGCCCAGGGGGGCAGTTAGTAGATCAGCCCCAGCATTTT.